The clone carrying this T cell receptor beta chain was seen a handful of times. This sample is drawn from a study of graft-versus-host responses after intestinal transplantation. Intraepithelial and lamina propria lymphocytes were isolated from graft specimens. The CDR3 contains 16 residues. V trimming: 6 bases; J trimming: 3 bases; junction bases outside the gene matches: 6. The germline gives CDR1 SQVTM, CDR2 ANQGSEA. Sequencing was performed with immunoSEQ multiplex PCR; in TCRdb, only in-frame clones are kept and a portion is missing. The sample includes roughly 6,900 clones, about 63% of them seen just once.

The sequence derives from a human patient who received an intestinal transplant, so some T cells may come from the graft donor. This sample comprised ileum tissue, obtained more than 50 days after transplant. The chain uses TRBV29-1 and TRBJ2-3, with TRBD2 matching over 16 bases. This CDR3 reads CSVGTSGGARTDTQYF. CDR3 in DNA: TGCAGCGTCGGGACTAGCGGGGGGGCCCGGACAGATACGCAGTATTTT.